This T cell receptor (beta chain) originates from a study of blood T cell repertoires in COVID-19. Across the study: Sources were T cells, B-cell-depleted T cells, or PBMCs; the material itself was cDNA or gDNA.

Worth noting for this clone: Other DNA sequences from this sample encode an identical CDR3 as well.

Seattle patients were enrolled while actively infected and followed longitudinally. The CDR3 sequence is 13 residues long. The V and J ends lost 3 bases and 2 bases respectively, with 7 bases between them. CDR1 is MNHEY and CDR2 is SVGAGI in the germline V gene. The assay was immunoSEQ multiplex PCR, and TCRdb's table has in-frame clones only and misses some. Of some 100,000 clones in the sample, 88% were seen once. The receptor's source is a man between 50 and 59 years old with COVID-19, enrolled during active disease. The specimen was peripheral blood. The gene calls are TRBV6-5 and TRBJ1-2; possibly TRBD1 for D (5 bases). CDR3 sequence (DNA): TGTGCCAGCAGTTATGGGGGGAACTATGGCTACACCTTC. It is translated as CASSYGGNYGYTF.